This paragraph reports one T cell receptor beta chain. The data were produced by immunoSEQ multiplex PCR, yet TCRdb's version contains in-frame clones alone and is incomplete. There are 80,000 to 130,000 clones in the sample; 80% to 95% occur only once, and roughly 5% lies in the top ten. These data belong to a study of blood T cell repertoires in COVID-19. Study information: COVID-19 samples from acute and convalescent phases originated in the United States, Italy and Spain.

The V and J ends lost 0 bases and 7 bases respectively, with 13 bases between them. Germline V gene sequence: CDR1 MNHNY, CDR2 SVGAGI (reference sequence). The CDR3 contains 15 residues. The sequence derives from a man in his sixties or seventies with acute or convalescent COVID-19. Sample: peripheral blood. This chain connects TRBV6-6 to TRBJ1-5, with unresolved D. CDR3 in DNA: TGTGCCAGCAGTTACTCGATGTCAGTTCAGCAGCCCCAGCATTTT. It is translated as CASSYSMSVQQPQHF.